The rows below give T cell receptor beta chains drawn from one sample of a study of shared clonotypes between healthy human individuals. Assay: immunoSEQ multiplex PCR; the TCRdb copy retains only in-frame clones and omits some. This table has hundreds of thousands of clones, 85% to 95% appearing once. Sequenced sample: naive CD8+ T cells sorted from blood. These receptors all come from a young woman in good health. Each CDR3 is given with its conserved first and last residue. D genes are given only for firm matches. Clone size is stated in some rows and not others, as once, few, many or a class when expanded.

d_call clone_size j_call v_call cdr3_nt cdr3_aa
NA NA TRBJ2-7 TRBV27 TGTGCCAGTGCTATAGCGGAAGTTTACGAGCAGTACTTC CASAIAEVYEQYF
NA NA TRBJ1-1 TRBV4-1 TGCGCCAGCAGCCAAGGAGGGGGGTTGGACACTGAAGCTTTCTTT CASSQGGGLDTEAFF
TRBD1 NA TRBJ2-7 TRBV27 TGTGCCAGCAGTTTACTAACGGGACAGGGGGTCTACGAGCAGTACTTC CASSLLTGQGVYEQYF
NA once TRBJ1-1 TRBV27 TGTGCCAGCGGGGGGTCCAGATGGAACACTGAAGCTTTCTTT CASGGSRWNTEAFF
NA few TRBJ1-1 TRBV7-9 TGTGCCAGCAGCTTAGATTTGGCTGAAGCTTTCTTT CASSLDLAEAFF
NA few TRBJ1-1 TRBV4-1 TGCGCCAGCAGCCAAGATCTGGAGAGCGAAGCTTTCTTT CASSQDLESEAFF
NA NA TRBJ2-1 TRBV18 TGTGCCAGCTCAACCGGGACATCTTCTGGGGTCAATGAGCAGTTCTTC CASSTGTSSGVNEQFF
TRBD1 once TRBJ2-7 TRBV2 TGTGCCAGCAGGGGCGCCGGGACAGGGCCCTACGAGCAGTACTTC CASRGAGTGPYEQYF
TRBD2 NA TRBJ2-3 TRBV30 TGTGCCTGGAGTAGAGCAAGCGGGAGGGCAGATACGCAGTATTTT CAWSRASGRADTQYF
TRBD1 NA TRBJ2-1 TRBV5-4 TGTGCCAGCACCCACATCCCGGGACAGGGAGGCAATGAGCAGTTCTTC CASTHIPGQGGNEQFF
NA NA TRBJ2-2 TRBV11-3 TGTGCCAGCAGCGAGAACACCGGGGAGCTGTTTTTT CASSENTGELFF
TRBD1 NA TRBJ1-2 TRBV5-4 TGTGCCAGCAGCCTAGGGACAGGGGGAGGTAAAAGCTATGGCTACACCTTC CASSLGTGGGKSYGYTF
NA once TRBJ2-6 TRBV19 TGTGCCAGTAGTCCACAGGGTTATGGGGCCAACGTCCTGACTTTC CASSPQGYGANVLTF
NA NA TRBJ1-1 TRBV19 TGTGCCAGTAGTAACAAGAACACTGAAGCTTTCTTT CASSNKNTEAFF
NA NA TRBJ2-7 TRBV5-6 TGTGCCAGCAGCCCGCGCGCCAACTACGAGCAGTACTTC CASSPRANYEQYF
TRBD2 NA TRBJ2-2 TRBV5-4 TGTGCCAGCAGCTTGGGACTAGCGGGAGACGGGGAGCTGTTTTTT CASSLGLAGDGELFF
TRBD2 few TRBJ2-7 TRBV4-1 TGCGCCAGCAGCCAAGGGCGGGGGACTGGCCTCGAGCAGTACTTC CASSQGRGTGLEQYF
NA NA TRBJ2-2 TRBV19 TGTGCCAGTAGTACCCTAGAAACCGGGGAGCTGTTTTTT CASSTLETGELFF
NA NA TRBJ2-7 TRBV4-1 TGCGCCAGCAGCCAAGATCGGATGGGCAACGAGCAGTACTTC CASSQDRMGNEQYF
NA few TRBJ1-5 TRBV28 TGTGCCAGCAGTTACAATCAGCCCCAGCATTTT CASSYNQPQHF
TRBD1 NA TRBJ2-7 TRBV27 TGTGCCAGCCCCGGGACAGGGCGTTTCTACGAGCAGTACTTC CASPGTGRFYEQYF
NA once TRBJ1-2 TRBV29-1 TGCAGCGCGGACAAGGAGTATGGCTACACCTTC CSADKEYGYTF
NA NA TRBJ1-1 TRBV6-5 TGTGCCAGCAGCAATCAGGCGACGGGGAACACTGAAGCTTTCTTT CASSNQATGNTEAFF
NA few TRBJ1-1 TRBV30 TGTGCCTGGAATCGTCAGGGAGGCACTGAAGCTTTCTTT CAWNRQGGTEAFF
TRBD2 NA TRBJ2-5 TRBV29-1 TGCAGCGTTGAAGAGGCTAGCGGGAGGCACGAGATGTTTGCCCAGTACTTC CSVEEASGRHEMFAQYF
NA NA TRBJ2-3 TRBV28 TGTGCCAGTTCGGGCGGAGAATTTCACACAGATACGCAGTATTTT CASSGGEFHTDTQYF
NA NA TRBJ2-7 TRBV27 TGTGCCGGTTCCTTGGGACTTTGGTACGAGCAGTACTTC CAGSLGLWYEQYF
NA NA TRBJ2-7 TRBV9 TGTGCCAGCAGCGGGCTTGACGGCCACGAGCAGTACTTC CASSGLDGHEQYF
TRBD2 NA TRBJ2-1 TRBV28 TGTGCCAGCAGTACCTCCGATAGCGGGAACAATGAGCAGTTCTTC CASSTSDSGNNEQFF
TRBD1 NA TRBJ2-7 TRBV7-2 TGTGCCAGCAGCTTACCGCAAGACAGGGCCCTTACCTACGAGCAGTACTTC CASSLPQDRALTYEQYF
NA NA TRBJ2-3 TRBV29-1 TGCAGCGTTGAAGATCTGGGCAGGCATTTCACAGATACGCAGTATTTT CSVEDLGRHFTDTQYF
TRBD1 NA TRBJ1-2 TRBV9 TGTGCCAGCAGCGGATTCCCCGGGACAGCTAACTATGGCTACACCTTC CASSGFPGTANYGYTF
NA NA TRBJ1-1 TRBV5-1 TGCGCCAGCAGCTTGTGGTCGAACACTGAAGCTTTCTTT CASSLWSNTEAFF
TRBD1 once TRBJ2-7 TRBV27 TGTGCCAGCAGTGTGAGTCCCGGGACAGGGGCCCTCTACGAGCAGTACTTC CASSVSPGTGALYEQYF
NA NA TRBJ1-2 TRBV11-2 TGTGCCAGCAGCGCCTTAGGCAGGGATATTAACTATGGCTACACCTTC CASSALGRDINYGYTF
TRBD1 NA TRBJ2-3 TRBV6-5 TGTGCCAGCAGTTCCGGACAGGGAGCAGATACGCAGTATTTT CASSSGQGADTQYF
TRBD2 NA TRBJ2-7 TRBV2 TGTGCCAGCATGGATCTCAGCGGGGACCTGACCTACGAGCAGTACTTC CASMDLSGDLTYEQYF
NA NA TRBJ1-1 TRBV2 TGTGCCAGCAAAGAATACGGGAAGCTGAACACTGAAGCTTTCTTT CASKEYGKLNTEAFF
NA NA TRBJ2-3 TRBV27 TGTGCCACTGGGGGGGACACCTCGTCGGCAGATACGCAGTATTTT CATGGDTSSADTQYF
TRBD2 NA TRBJ2-1 TRBV27 TGTGCCAGCAGTTTGGTGGGAGGGAATGAGCAGTTCTTC CASSLVGGNEQFF
NA NA TRBJ2-2 TRBV28 TGTGCCAGTGCTACCGAGGGCCGTCGGACCGGGGAGCTGTTTTTT CASATEGRRTGELFF
TRBD1 NA TRBJ1-2 TRBV7-9 TGTGCCAGCAGCTACACAGGGGAAGATGGCTACACCTTC CASSYTGEDGYTF
NA NA TRBJ2-7 TRBV27 TGTGCCAGCAGTTCCCAAGCGGTCCCCTACGAGCAGTACTTC CASSSQAVPYEQYF
NA NA TRBJ1-4 TRBV28 TGTGCCAGCAGTCCGGGGACTGCAACTAATGAAAAACTGTTTTTT CASSPGTATNEKLFF
NA NA TRBJ2-7 TRBV29-1 TGCAGCGATCCACATAGCGAGCAGTACTTC CSDPHSEQYF
NA once TRBJ1-1 TRBV27 TGTGCCAGCAGTTTATCACCGGACGGCACTGAAGCTTTCTTT CASSLSPDGTEAFF
TRBD2 NA TRBJ2-1 TRBV11-2 TGTGCCAGCAGTCCTAGCGGGAGCCCAGCGTACTCCGGGCTCTTC CASSPSGSPAYSGLF
NA NA TRBJ2-7 TRBV6-6 TGTGCCAGCAGTTACTCCTCAGGGAACGAGCAGTACTTC CASSYSSGNEQYF
TRBD2 few TRBJ2-3 TRBV11-2 TGTGCCAGCAGCTTGGGGGGGGATACGCAGTATTTT CASSLGGDTQYF
NA NA TRBJ2-7 TRBV19 TGTGCCAGTAGTATAAGACCGGACTACGAGCAGTACTTC CASSIRPDYEQYF
NA NA TRBJ2-7 TRBV6-1 TGTGCCAGCAGTGAAGAGCGAGTATACGGACGGTTCTCCGAGCAGTACTTC CASSEERVYGRFSEQYF
NA once TRBJ2-1 TRBV2 TGTGCCAGCACAGGAGGGCCGATTCATGAGCAGTTCTTC CASTGGPIHEQFF
NA NA TRBJ1-1 TRBV28 TGTGTTGTAGTTGGGTGGGGGCGTACTGAAGCTTTCTTT CVVVGWGRTEAFF